This T cell receptor (beta chain) originates from a study of blood T cell repertoires in COVID-19. The repertoire was sequenced with immunoSEQ multiplex PCR; TCRdb's copy has only in-frame clones and lacks some. The sample holds roughly 160,000 clones, around 82% seen once. Trimming took 4 bases from V and 9 from J; bases not matched to a gene: 11. Per germline, CDR1 SGHNT and CDR2 YYREEE (reference sequence). This CDR3 contains 16 residues. The specimen sequenced was peripheral blood. The rearrangement links TRBV5-4 to TRBJ2-1; 12 nucleotides match TRBD1. This sequence was found in a woman in her 70s who had recovered from COVID-19. The CDR3 region has the DNA TGTGCCAGCAGCAGCGGAGGGGACAGGGGGCAGGGTGAGCAGTTCTTC. The encoded protein is CASSSGGDRGQGEQFF.